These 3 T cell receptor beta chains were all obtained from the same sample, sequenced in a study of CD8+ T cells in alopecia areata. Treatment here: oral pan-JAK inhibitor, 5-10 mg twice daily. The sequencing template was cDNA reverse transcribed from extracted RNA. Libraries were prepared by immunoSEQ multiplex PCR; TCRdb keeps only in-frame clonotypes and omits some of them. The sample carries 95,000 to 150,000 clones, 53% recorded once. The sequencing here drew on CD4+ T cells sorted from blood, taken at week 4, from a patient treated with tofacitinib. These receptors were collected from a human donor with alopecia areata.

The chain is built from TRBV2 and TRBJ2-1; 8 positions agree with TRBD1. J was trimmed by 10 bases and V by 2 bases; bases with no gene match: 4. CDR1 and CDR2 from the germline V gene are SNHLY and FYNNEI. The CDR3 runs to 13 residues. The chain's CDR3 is CASSEQGAIEQFF. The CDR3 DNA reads TGTGCCAGCAGTGAACAGGGGGCGATAGAGCAGTTCTTC.

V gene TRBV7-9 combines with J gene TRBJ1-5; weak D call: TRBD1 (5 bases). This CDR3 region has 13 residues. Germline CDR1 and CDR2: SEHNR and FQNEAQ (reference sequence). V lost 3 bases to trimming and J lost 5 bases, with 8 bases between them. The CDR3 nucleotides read TGTGCCAGCAGCTTTGGGGGTGATCAGCCCCAGCATTTT. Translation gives CASSFGGDQPQHF. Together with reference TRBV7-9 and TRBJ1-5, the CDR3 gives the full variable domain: DTGVSQNPRHKITKRGQNVTFRCDPISEHNRLYWYRQTLGQGPEFLTYFQNEAQLEKSRLLSDRFSAERPKGSFSTLEIQRTEQGDSAMYLCASSFGGDQPQHFGDGTRLSIL.

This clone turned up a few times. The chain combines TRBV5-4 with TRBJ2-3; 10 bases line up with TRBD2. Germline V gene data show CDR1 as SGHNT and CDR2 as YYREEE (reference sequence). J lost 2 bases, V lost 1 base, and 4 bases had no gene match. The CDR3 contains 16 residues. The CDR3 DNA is TGTGCCAGCAGCTTGAAACTAGCGGGAAACACAGATACGCAGTATTTT. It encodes CASSLKLAGNTDTQYF.